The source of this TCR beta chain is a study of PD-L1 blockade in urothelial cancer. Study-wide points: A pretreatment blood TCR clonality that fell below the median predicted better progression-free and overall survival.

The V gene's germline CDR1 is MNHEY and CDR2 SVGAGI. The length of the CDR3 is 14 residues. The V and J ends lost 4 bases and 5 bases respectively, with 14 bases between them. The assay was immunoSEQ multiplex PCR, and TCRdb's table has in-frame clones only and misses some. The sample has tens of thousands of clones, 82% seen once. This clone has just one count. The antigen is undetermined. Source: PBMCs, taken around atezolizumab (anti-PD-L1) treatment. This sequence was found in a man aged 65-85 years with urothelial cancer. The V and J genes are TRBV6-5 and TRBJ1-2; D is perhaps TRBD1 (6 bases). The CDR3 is CASSSNSGDYGYTF. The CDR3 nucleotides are TGTGCCAGCAGTTCCAACTCAGGGGATTATGGCTACACCTTC.